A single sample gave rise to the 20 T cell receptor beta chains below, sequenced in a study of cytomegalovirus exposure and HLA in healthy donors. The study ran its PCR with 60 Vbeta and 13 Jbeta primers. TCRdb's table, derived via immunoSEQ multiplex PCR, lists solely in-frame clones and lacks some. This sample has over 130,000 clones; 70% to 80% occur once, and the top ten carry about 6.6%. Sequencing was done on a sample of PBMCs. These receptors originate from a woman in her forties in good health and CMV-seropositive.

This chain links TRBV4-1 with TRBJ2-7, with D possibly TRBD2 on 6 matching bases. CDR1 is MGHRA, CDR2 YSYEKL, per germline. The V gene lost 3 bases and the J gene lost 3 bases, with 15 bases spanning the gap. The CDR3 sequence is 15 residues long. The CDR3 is CASSQRDLSIYEQYF. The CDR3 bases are TGCGCCAGCAGCCAGCGGGATCTTTCTATCTACGAGCAGTACTTC.

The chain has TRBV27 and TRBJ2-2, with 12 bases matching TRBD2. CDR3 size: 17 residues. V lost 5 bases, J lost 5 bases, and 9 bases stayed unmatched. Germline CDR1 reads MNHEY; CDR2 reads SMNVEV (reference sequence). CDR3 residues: CASSPRLAGVITGELFF. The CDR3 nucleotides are TGTGCCAGCAGTCCCAGACTAGCGGGAGTAATTACCGGGGAGCTGTTTTTT.

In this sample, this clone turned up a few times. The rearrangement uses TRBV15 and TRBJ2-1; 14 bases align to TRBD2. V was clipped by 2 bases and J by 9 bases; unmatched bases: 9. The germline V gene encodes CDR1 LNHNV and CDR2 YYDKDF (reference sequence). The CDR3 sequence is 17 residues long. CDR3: CATSRLRTSGRQGEQFF. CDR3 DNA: TGTGCCACCAGCAGACTTAGGACTAGCGGGAGGCAGGGTGAGCAGTTCTTC.

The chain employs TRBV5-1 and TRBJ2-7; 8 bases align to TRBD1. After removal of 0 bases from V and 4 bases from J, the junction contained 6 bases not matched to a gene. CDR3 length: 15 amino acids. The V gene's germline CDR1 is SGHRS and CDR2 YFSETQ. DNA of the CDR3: TGCGCCAGCAGCTTGGTACACGGACAGGGTTACGAGCAGTACTTC. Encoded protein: CASSLVHGQGYEQYF. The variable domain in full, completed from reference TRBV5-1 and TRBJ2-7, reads KAGVTQTPRYLIKTRGQQVTLSCSPISGHRSVSWYQQTPGQGLQFLFEYFSETQRNKGNFPGRFSGRQFSNSRSEMNVSTLELGDSALYLCASSLVHGQGYEQYFGPGTRLTVT.

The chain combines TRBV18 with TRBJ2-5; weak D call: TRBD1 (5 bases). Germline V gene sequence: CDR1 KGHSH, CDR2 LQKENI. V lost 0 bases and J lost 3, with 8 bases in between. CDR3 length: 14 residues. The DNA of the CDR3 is TGTGCCAGCTCACCACCACCAGGGAAAGAGACCCAGTACTTC. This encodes CASSPPPGKETQYF.

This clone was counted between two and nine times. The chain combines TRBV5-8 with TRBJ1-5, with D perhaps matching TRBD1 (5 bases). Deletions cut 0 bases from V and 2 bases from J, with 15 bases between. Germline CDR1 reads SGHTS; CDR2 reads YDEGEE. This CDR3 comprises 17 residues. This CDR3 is CASSLELASGGNQPQHF. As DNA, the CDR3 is TGTGCCAGCAGCTTGGAACTAGCCTCGGGGGGCAATCAGCCCCAGCATTTT.

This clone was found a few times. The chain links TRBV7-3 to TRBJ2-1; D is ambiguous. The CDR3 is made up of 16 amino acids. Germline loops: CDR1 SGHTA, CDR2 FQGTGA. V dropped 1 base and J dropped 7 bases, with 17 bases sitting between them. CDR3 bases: TGTGCCAGCAGCTTAATTGGTACGAGTTTTTTGAATGAGCAGTTCTTC. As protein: CASSLIGTSFLNEQFF.

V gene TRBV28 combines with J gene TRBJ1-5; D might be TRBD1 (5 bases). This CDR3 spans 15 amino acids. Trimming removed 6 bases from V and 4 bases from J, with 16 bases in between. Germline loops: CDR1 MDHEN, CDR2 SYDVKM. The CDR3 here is CASSLLGANNQPQHF. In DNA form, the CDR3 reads TGTGCCAGCAGCCTCCTTGGGGCTAATAATCAGCCCCAGCATTTT. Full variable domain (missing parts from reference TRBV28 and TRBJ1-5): DVKVTQSSRYLVKRTGEKVFLECVQDMDHENMFWYRQDPGLGLRLIYFSYDVKMKEKGDIPEGYSVSREKKERFSLILESASTNQTSMYLCASSLLGANNQPQHFGDGTRLSIL.

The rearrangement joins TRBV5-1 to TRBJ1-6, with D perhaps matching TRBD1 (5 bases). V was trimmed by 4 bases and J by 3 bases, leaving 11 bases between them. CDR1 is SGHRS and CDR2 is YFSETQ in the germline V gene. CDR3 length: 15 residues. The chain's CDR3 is CASSLDRFYNSPLHF. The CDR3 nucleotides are TGCGCCAGCAGCCTTGACAGATTCTATAATTCACCCCTCCACTTT.

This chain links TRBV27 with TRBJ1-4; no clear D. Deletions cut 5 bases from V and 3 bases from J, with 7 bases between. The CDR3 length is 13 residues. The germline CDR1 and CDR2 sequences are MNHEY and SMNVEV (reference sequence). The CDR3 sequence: CASSGGANEKLFF. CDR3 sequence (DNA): TGTGCCAGCAGTGGCGGGGCTAATGAAAAACTGTTTTTT.

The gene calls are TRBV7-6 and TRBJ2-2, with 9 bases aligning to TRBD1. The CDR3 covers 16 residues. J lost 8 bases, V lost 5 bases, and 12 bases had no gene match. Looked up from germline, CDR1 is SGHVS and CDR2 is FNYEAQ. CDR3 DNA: TGTGCCAGCAGCCCGTTCCGGGACAGGGACGCTGGGGAGCTGTTTTTT. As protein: CASSPFRDRDAGELFF.

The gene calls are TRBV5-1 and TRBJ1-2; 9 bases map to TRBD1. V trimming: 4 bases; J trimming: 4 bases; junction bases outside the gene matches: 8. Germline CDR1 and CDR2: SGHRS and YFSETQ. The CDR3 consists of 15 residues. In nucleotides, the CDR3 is TGCGCCAGCAGCCCTAGGACAGGGGACTCCTATGGCTACACCTTC. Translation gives CASSPRTGDSYGYTF.

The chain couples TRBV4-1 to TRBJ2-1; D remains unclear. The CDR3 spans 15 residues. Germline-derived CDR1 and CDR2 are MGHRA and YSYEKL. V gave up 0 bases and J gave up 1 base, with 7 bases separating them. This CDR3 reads CASSQDFNSYNEQFF. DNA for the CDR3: TGCGCCAGCAGCCAAGATTTCAATTCCTACAATGAGCAGTTCTTC.

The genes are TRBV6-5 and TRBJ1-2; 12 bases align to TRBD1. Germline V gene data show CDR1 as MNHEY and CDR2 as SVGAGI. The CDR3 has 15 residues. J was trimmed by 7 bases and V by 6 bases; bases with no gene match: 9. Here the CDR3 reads CASSAPGQGASGYTF. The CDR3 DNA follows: TGTGCCAGCAGCGCACCGGGACAGGGGGCGAGTGGCTACACCTTC.

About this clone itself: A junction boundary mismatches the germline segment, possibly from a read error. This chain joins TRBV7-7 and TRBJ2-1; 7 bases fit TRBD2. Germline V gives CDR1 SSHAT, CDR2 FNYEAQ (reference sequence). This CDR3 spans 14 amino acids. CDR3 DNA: TGTGCTAGCAGCGCCGGACTAGGGGACAATGAGCAGTTCTTC. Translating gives CASSAGLGDNEQFF.

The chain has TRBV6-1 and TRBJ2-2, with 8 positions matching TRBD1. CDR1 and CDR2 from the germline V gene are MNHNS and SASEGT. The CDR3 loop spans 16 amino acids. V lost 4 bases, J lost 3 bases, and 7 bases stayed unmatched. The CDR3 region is CASSARSGGDTGELFF. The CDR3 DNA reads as TGTGCCAGCAGTGCACGCTCAGGGGGCGACACCGGGGAGCTGTTTTTT.

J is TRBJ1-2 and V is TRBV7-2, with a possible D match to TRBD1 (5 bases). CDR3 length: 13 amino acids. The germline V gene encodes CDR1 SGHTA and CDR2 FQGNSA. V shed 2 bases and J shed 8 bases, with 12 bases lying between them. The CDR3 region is CASSLSGRDGYTF. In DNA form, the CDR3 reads TGTGCCAGCAGCTTATCAGGGAGGGACGGCTACACCTTC.

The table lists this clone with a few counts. CDR3 amino acids: CSVLGRETEAFF. The CDR3 bases are TGCAGCGTCTTGGGGAGGGAAACTGAAGCTTTCTTT. The gene calls are TRBV29-1 and TRBJ1-1, with D unclear. From germline, CDR1 is SQVTM and CDR2 ANQGSEA. CDR3 length: 12 amino acids. V lost 6 bases, J lost 5 bases, and 13 bases lay in between. The variable domain in full, completed from reference TRBV29-1 and TRBJ1-1, reads SAVISQKPSRDICQRGTSLTIQCQVDSQVTMMFWYRQQPGQSLTLIATANQGSEATYESGFVIDKFPISRPNLTFSTLTVSNMSPEDSSIYLCSVLGRETEAFFGQGTRLTVV.

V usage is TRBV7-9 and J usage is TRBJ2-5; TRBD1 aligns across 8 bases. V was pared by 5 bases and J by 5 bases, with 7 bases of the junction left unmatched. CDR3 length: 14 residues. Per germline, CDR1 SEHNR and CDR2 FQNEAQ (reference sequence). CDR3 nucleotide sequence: TGTGCCAGCAGCGCCCAGGGGGCCTGGGAGACCCAGTACTTC. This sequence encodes CASSAQGAWETQYF.

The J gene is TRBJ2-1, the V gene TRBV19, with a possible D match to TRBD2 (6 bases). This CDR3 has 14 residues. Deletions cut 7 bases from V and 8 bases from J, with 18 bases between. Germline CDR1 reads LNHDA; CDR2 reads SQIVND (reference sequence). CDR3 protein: CASNRGGPIDEQFF. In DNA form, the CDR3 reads TGTGCCAGTAACCGGGGAGGCCCCATCGATGAGCAGTTCTTC. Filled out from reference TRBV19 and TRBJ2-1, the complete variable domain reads DGGITQSPKYLFRKEGQNVTLSCEQNLNHDAMYWYRQDPGQGLRLIYYSQIVNDFQKGDIAEGYSVSREKKESFPLTVTSAQKNPTAFYLCASNRGGPIDEQFFGPGTRLTVL.